This T cell receptor (beta chain) was profiled in a study of cytomegalovirus exposure and HLA in healthy donors. Worth noting for this clone: The antigen remains undetermined.

Study-level results: When the data were analyzed later, several of the most significant clusters appeared to be linked to common viral pathogens. A few V segments could not be told apart, such as TRBV6-2 and TRBV6-3, and were left out. Cytomegalovirus status, reportedly, was diagnosed with high specificity and sensitivity by the classifier.

The length of the CDR3 is 15 residues. The ends were cut back, 0 bases at V and 8 bases at J, with 16 bases in the middle. Germline CDR1 LNHNV, CDR2 YYDKDF (reference sequence). Both 60 Vbeta primers and 13 Jbeta primers went into the PCR. Original data processing: In a later analysis, of around 83 million unique beta chains, around 11 million appeared in at least two donors. Assay: immunoSEQ multiplex PCR; the TCRdb copy retains only in-frame clones and omits some. That table supplies the V and J calls and clone size; D and trimming were determined from the DNA. The sample yields approximately 190,000 clones, roughly 13% seen once.

Sequenced: PBMCs. The V gene is TRBV15, the J gene TRBJ1-2; perhaps TRBD1 as D (6 bases). This TCR was sampled from a man between 50 and 59 years old in good health and CMV-seropositive. CDR3 residues: CATSRDLGWGRGYTF. The CDR3 coding sequence is TGTGCCACCAGCAGAGATTTGGGGTGGGGGCGAGGCTACACCTTC.